The T cell receptor beta chain under discussion was sequenced for a study of blood T cell repertoires in COVID-19. For the study at large: The United States, Italy and Spain were the sources of the acute and convalescent COVID-19 samples.

Living in under 30 US areas, the participants were between about 18 and 90 years of age. The study assigned cohorts using participant-reported clinical history. Authors' data handling: Estimated nucleated cell counts came from reference gene primer amplification. Assay: immunoSEQ multiplex PCR; the TCRdb copy retains only in-frame clones and omits some. Clonal size and the V and J genes are those of that table, whereas D and trimming came from the DNA. The sample contains roughly 150,000 clones, around 80% of which appear only once. With 6 bases clipped from V and 1 base from J, the junction kept 4 bases outside the gene matches. CDR1 MNHEY and CDR2 SVGAGI come from the germline V gene. CDR3 length: 15 amino acids.

The source is a woman in her sixties or seventies in a cohort exposed to, infected with or recovered from COVID-19 (not recorded which). The sample comprised PBMCs or T cells enriched from blood (not recorded which). The rearrangement joins TRBV6-5 to TRBJ1-5, with 9 bases lining up with TRBD1. The CDR3 region is CASRQGQGSNQPQHF. CDR3 nucleotide sequence: TGTGCCAGCAGACAGGGACAGGGAAGCAATCAGCCCCAGCATTTT.